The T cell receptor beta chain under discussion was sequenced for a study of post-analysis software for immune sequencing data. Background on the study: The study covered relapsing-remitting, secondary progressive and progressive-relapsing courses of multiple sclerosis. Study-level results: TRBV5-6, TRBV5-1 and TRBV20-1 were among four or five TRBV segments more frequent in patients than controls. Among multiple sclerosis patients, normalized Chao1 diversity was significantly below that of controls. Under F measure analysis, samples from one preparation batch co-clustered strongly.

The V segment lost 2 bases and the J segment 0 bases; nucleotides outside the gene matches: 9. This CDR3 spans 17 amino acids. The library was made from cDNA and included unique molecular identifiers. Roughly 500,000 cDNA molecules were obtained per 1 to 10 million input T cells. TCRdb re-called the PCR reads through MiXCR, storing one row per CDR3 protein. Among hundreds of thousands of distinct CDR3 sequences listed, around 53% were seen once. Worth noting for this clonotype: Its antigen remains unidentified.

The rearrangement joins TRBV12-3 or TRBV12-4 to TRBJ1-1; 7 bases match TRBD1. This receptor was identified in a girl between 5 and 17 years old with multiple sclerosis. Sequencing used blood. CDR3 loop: CASSLNTGARMNTEAFF. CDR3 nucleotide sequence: TGTGCCAGCAGTTTAAACACAGGGGCCAGAATGAACACTGAAGCTTTCTTT.